Below are 24 T cell receptor beta chains sequenced from a single sample in a study of cytomegalovirus exposure and HLA in healthy donors. The PCR made use of 60 Vbeta and 13 Jbeta primers. Some clones are missing from TCRdb's copy, which holds only in-frame ones; the method was immunoSEQ multiplex PCR. The table lists fewer than 200,000 clones, about 75% of them singletons. Sample: PBMCs. The receptors come from a woman aged 45 to 65 in good health and CMV-seropositive.

The rearrangement uses TRBV7-3 and TRBJ2-5; 8 nucleotides line up with TRBD2. The trim removed 5 bases at V and 2 bases at J, leaving 7 bases unmatched. Germline lookup yields CDR1 SGHTA and CDR2 FQGTGA. This CDR3 region has 15 residues. CDR3 in DNA: TGTGCCAGCAGCGCCATCGGACTAGCTCAAGAGACCCAGTACTTC. Its translation is CASSAIGLAQETQYF.

The chain is built from TRBV4-1 and TRBJ2-3; unclear D gene. V was cut by 1 base and J by 2 bases, with 7 bases left in between. Germline V lookup: CDR1 MGHRA, CDR2 YSYEKL. This CDR3 comprises 14 residues. The CDR3 here is CASSQAVTTDTQYF. The CDR3 bases are TGCGCCAGCAGCCAAGCGGTAACCACAGATACGCAGTATTTT.

V gene TRBV5-1 combines with J gene TRBJ1-3; 7 positions agree with TRBD1. Germline lookup yields CDR1 SGHRS and CDR2 YFSETQ. This CDR3 comprises 15 residues. V shed 1 base and J 4 bases; nucleotides not matched to a gene: 5. The CDR3 protein is CASSLLGQKGNTIYF. CDR3 nucleotide sequence: TGCGCCAGCAGCTTGTTGGGACAGAAGGGAAACACCATATATTTT. Looking up the rest from reference TRBV5-1 and TRBJ1-3 gives the full variable domain: KAGVTQTPRYLIKTRGQQVTLSCSPISGHRSVSWYQQTPGQGLQFLFEYFSETQRNKGNFPGRFSGRQFSNSRSEMNVSTLELGDSALYLCASSLLGQKGNTIYFGEGSWLTVV.

Here the CDR3 reads CASSETLPSTDTQYF. The CDR3 coding sequence is TGTGCCAGCTCAGAGACACTTCCTAGCACAGATACGCAGTATTTT. The chain is built from TRBV18 and TRBJ2-3; D is unresolved. CDR3 length: 15 amino acids. Germline CDR1 and CDR2: KGHSH and LQKENI. V lost 5 bases, J lost 0 bases, and 12 bases lay in between.

As for this clone: The sample carries other DNA sequences with the same CDR3. J is TRBJ1-1 and V is TRBV2, with D possibly being TRBD1 (6 bases). Looked up from germline, CDR1 is SNHLY and CDR2 is FYNNEI. V lost 5 bases to trimming and J lost 2 bases, with 9 bases between them. The CDR3 spans 13 residues. CDR3 amino acids: CASSSDRNTEAFF. DNA for the CDR3: TGTGCCAGCAGTTCGGACAGAAACACTGAAGCTTTCTTT.

This chain joins TRBV19 and TRBJ2-3; D might be TRBD2 (5 bases). Deletions cut 3 bases from V and 1 base from J, with 17 bases between. Germline assignment: CDR1 LNHDA and CDR2 SQIVND (reference sequence). CDR3 length: 17 amino acids. Written as DNA, the CDR3 is TGTGCCAGTAGTATCCCGAGGCGCCTCGGGGGCACAGATACGCAGTATTTT. As protein: CASSIPRRLGGTDTQYF.

The chain employs TRBV25-1 and TRBJ2-7; the D is unclear. V was shortened by 4 bases and J by 6 bases, with 7 bases between the two germline ends. Germline V lookup: CDR1 MGHDK, CDR2 SYGVNS. The CDR3 covers 11 residues. The CDR3 here is CASSVAGEQYF. For the CDR3, the DNA is TGTGCCAGCAGTGTGGCAGGCGAGCAGTACTTC.

V usage is TRBV19 and J usage is TRBJ2-1, with D possibly TRBD1 on 6 matching bases. There are 17 residues in the CDR3. V was pared by 7 bases and J by 0 bases, with 19 bases between. CDR1 and CDR2 from the germline V gene are LNHDA and SQIVND (reference sequence). The CDR3 protein is CASTPMGAGSSYNEQFF. In DNA, the CDR3 is TGTGCCAGTACCCCGATGGGGGCAGGGAGCTCCTACAATGAGCAGTTCTTC.

V gene TRBV11-2 combines with J gene TRBJ2-1; TRBD2 aligns across 9 bases. Losses at the gene ends were 2 bases for V and 7 bases for J; bases not matched to a gene: 3. CDR3 length: 14 amino acids. Per the germline V gene, CDR1 is SGHAT and CDR2 is FQNNGV. CDR3 sequence (DNA): TGTGCCAGCAGCTTATGGCGGGAGGGGAATGAGCAGTTCTTC. The encoded protein is CASSLWREGNEQFF.

The CDR3, as DNA: TGTGCCAGCAGCAAAGGTTTTAGATGGCCCCAGCATTTT. Its translation: CASSKGFRWPQHF. The chain has TRBV21-1 and TRBJ1-5. TRBV21-1 is a pseudogene locus. The CDR3 runs to 13 residues.

This clone was seen more than once but under ten times. The chain is built from TRBV9 and TRBJ2-6; 7 bases line up with TRBD2. CDR3 length equals 14 residues. Trimming cost V 7 bases and J 4 bases; bases outside gene matches: 5. The germline CDR1 and CDR2 sequences are SGDLS and YYNGEE. CDR3 region: CASSGRAGANVLTF. In DNA form, the CDR3 reads TGTGCCAGCTCAGGGAGGGCGGGGGCCAACGTCCTGACTTTC.

A single count supports this clone. This chain links TRBV19 with TRBJ2-1, with 11 bases aligning to TRBD2. Per germline, CDR1 LNHDA and CDR2 SQIVND (reference sequence). The J segment lost 6 bases and the V segment lost 6 bases, leaving 19 bases of the junction unmatched. The CDR3 is made up of 19 amino acids. The CDR3: CASSRQQSLAGGPRNEQFF. DNA of the CDR3: TGTGCCAGTAGCCGACAGCAATCGTTAGCGGGAGGGCCTCGCAATGAGCAGTTCTTC.

The chain uses TRBV2 and TRBJ2-7; maybe TRBD2 (7 bases). Trimming removed 2 bases from V and 3 bases from J, with 11 bases in between. This CDR3 has 14 residues. Germline V gene sequence: CDR1 SNHLY, CDR2 FYNNEI. CDR3 nucleotide sequence: TGTGCCAGCAGTGAATCGGGGGGCAGCTACGAGCAGTACTTC. Translated, it gives CASSESGGSYEQYF.

As to this clone: In the same sample, other DNA sequences code for this CDR3. The V and J genes are TRBV6-5 and TRBJ2-7; a possible D gene is TRBD2 (5 bases). Looked up from germline, CDR1 is MNHEY and CDR2 is SVGAGI. The CDR3 is 13 residues long. The V end was cut by 6 bases, the J end by 1 base, with 10 bases between. CDR3 amino acids: CASSSPGSYEQYF. The CDR3 region has the DNA TGTGCCAGCAGCTCTCCGGGATCCTACGAGCAGTACTTC.

This clone appeared a few times. The chain links TRBV5-6 to TRBJ2-2, with 11 bases identical to TRBD1. The germline V gene has CDR1 SGHDT and CDR2 YYEEEE. After removal of 1 base from V and 4 bases from J, the junction contained 3 bases not matched to a gene. The CDR3 runs 16 residues. This CDR3 is CASSLWDRGTTGELFF. CDR3 DNA: TGTGCCAGCAGCTTGTGGGACAGGGGGACCACCGGGGAGCTGTTTTTT. Looking up the rest from reference TRBV5-6 and TRBJ2-2 gives the full variable domain: DAGVTQSPTHLIKTRGQQVTLRCSPKSGHDTVSWYQQALGQGPQFIFQYYEEEERQRGNFPDRFSGHQFPNYSSELNVNALLLGDSALYLCASSLWDRGTTGELFFGEGSRLTVL.

This chain uses TRBV6-5 with TRBJ2-1, with D possibly being TRBD2 (5 bases). Trimming removed 0 bases at V and 7 bases at J, with 16 bases between. The CDR3 spans 16 residues. CDR1 MNHEY and CDR2 SVGAGI come from the germline V gene. The CDR3 here is CASSYSSPASSNEQFF. The CDR3 DNA follows: TGTGCCAGCAGTTACTCGAGTCCGGCTAGCTCGAATGAGCAGTTCTTC.

V usage is TRBV6-5 and J usage is TRBJ2-5, with a weak D call TRBD1 (5 bases). The CDR3 is 14 residues long. The V end lost 6 bases, the J end lost 4 bases, and 15 bases lay between the germline ends. Germline-derived CDR1 and CDR2 are MNHEY and SVGAGI. The CDR3 bases are TGTGCCAGCAGCCACCAGAAAAGGGGAGAGACCCAGTACTTC. Translated, it gives CASSHQKRGETQYF.

V and J are TRBV10-3 and TRBJ2-4, with 7 bases aligning to TRBD1. V lost 1 base, J lost 6 bases, and 6 bases stayed unmatched. The CDR3 length is 15 residues. Looked up from germline, CDR1 is ENHRY and CDR2 is SYGVKD. The CDR3 region is CAISEYSGTANIQYF. The DNA of the CDR3 is TGTGCCATCAGTGAGTATTCCGGGACAGCAAACATTCAGTACTTC.

The chain links TRBV10-2 to TRBJ2-3; the match to TRBD2 covers 12 bases. This CDR3 comprises 16 residues. Germline values: CDR1 WSHSY, CDR2 SAAADI. V shed 0 bases, J shed 4 bases, and the junction held 2 bases outside the gene matches. Here the CDR3 reads CASSESASGGADTQYF. CDR3 coding DNA: TGCGCCAGCAGTGAGTCGGCTAGCGGGGGGGCAGATACGCAGTATTTT.

This rearrangement joins TRBV15 to TRBJ1-2; D might be TRBD1 (6 bases). CDR1 is LNHNV, CDR2 YYDKDF, per germline (reference sequence). The CDR3 covers 13 residues. V was trimmed by 6 bases and J by 4 bases, leaving 12 bases between them. DNA of the CDR3: TGTGCCACCAGTCGGGACATTTCCTATGGCTACACCTTC. As protein: CATSRDISYGYTF.

The V and J genes are TRBV5-4 and TRBJ2-7, with 14 bases lining up with TRBD2. The junction had 6 bases not matched to a gene; V was cut back by 3 bases and J by 4 bases. Germline V lookup: CDR1 SGHNT, CDR2 YYREEE (reference sequence). The CDR3 spans 16 residues. The CDR3 reads CASSSRLAGGQYEQYF. The CDR3 nucleotides read TGTGCCAGCAGCTCTAGACTAGCGGGAGGGCAGTACGAGCAGTACTTC.

The V and J genes are TRBV19 and TRBJ1-6, with TRBD1 identical over 7 bases. This CDR3 has 15 amino acids. The germline CDR1 and CDR2 sequences are LNHDA and SQIVND (reference sequence). V was pared by 4 bases and J by 7 bases, with 7 bases of the junction left unmatched. CDR3 residues: CASSSQGQRNSPLHF. The CDR3 DNA reads TGTGCCAGTAGTAGTCAGGGACAGCGGAATTCACCCCTCCACTTT. Supplemented by reference TRBV19 and TRBJ1-6, the full variable domain reads DGGITQSPKYLFRKEGQNVTLSCEQNLNHDAMYWYRQDPGQGLRLIYYSQIVNDFQKGDIAEGYSVSREKKESFPLTVTSAQKNPTAFYLCASSSQGQRNSPLHFGNGTRLTVT.

In the case of this clone: The germline gene is not matched at one end of the junction; a read error may be the cause. For the CDR3, the DNA is TGTGTCAGCAGTGCCAGGGGGATGGTTTATGGCTACACCTTC. Its translation is CVSSARGMVYGYTF. This chain connects TRBV27 to TRBJ1-2; 7 bases fit TRBD1. Germline V gives CDR1 MNHEY, CDR2 SMNVEV (reference sequence). The CDR3 spans 14 residues.

The chain has TRBV7-8 and TRBJ1-1; D is unclear. CDR3 size: 14 residues. Germline V gives CDR1 SGHVS, CDR2 FQNEAQ. Trimming shortened V by 3 bases and J by 5 bases, and 13 bases separated the two germline ends. The CDR3 region is CASSFIAVRTEAFF. CDR3 in DNA: TGTGCCAGCAGCTTTATCGCCGTGAGGACTGAAGCTTTCTTT.